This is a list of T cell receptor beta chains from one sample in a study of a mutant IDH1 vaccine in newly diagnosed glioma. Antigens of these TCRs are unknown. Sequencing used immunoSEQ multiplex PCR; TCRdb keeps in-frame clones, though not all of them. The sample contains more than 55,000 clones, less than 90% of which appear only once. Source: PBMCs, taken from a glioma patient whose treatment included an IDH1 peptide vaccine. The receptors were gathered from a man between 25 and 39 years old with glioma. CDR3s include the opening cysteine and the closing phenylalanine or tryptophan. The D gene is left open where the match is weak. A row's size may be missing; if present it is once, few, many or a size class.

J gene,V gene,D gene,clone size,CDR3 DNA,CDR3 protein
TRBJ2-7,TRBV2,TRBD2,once,TGTGCCAGCAAGGAGAGATTAGCGGGGGCCAACTCCTACGAGCAGTACTTC,CASKERLAGANSYEQYF
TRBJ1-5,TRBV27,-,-,TGTGCCAGCAGTCTCCGGGGCCGGTCGCCCCAGCATTTT,CASSLRGRSPQHF
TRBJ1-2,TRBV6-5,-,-,TGTGCCAGCAGTTACGATCGGATTAACTATGGCTACACCTTC,CASSYDRINYGYTF
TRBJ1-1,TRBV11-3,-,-,TGTGCCAGCAGCTTGTCAGTTGACACTGAAGCTTTCTTT,CASSLSVDTEAFF
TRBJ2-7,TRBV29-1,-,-,TGCAGCGTTGAAGCTGAGAGCTACGAGCAGTACTTC,CSVEAESYEQYF
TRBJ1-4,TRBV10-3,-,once,TGTGCCATCAGCGGCACGGGGGGCTTTGAAAAACTGTTTTTT,CAISGTGGFEKLFF
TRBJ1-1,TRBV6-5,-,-,TGTGCCAGCAGCCCGGACACGAACACTGAAGCTTTCTTT,CASSPDTNTEAFF
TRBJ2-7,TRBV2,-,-,TGTGCCAGCAAGGGGGACTCTTACGAGCAGTACTTC,CASKGDSYEQYF
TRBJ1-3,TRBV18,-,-,TGTGCCAGCTCACCGGATTGGACTGGAAACACCATATATTTT,CASSPDWTGNTIYF
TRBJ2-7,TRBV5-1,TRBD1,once,TGCGCCAGCAGTCCCGGGACAGCAACCTACGAGCAGTACTTC,CASSPGTATYEQYF
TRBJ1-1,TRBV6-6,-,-,TGTGCCAGCAGTTATTTTCCCGGAAATGGCGGCACTGAAGCTTTCTTT,CASSYFPGNGGTEAFF
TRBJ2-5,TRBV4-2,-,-,TGTGCCAGCAGCCAAGACGTCCACTTTCCCGGCTGGAAAGAGACCCAGTACTTC,CASSQDVHFPGWKETQYF
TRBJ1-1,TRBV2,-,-,TGTGCCAGCAGTGAACCTTGGAATAGTCACACTGAAGCTTTCTTT,CASSEPWNSHTEAFF
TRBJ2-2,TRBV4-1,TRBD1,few,TGCGCCAGCAGGTTGCAGGGGGCGGGATGGGGGGAGCTGTTTTTT,CASRLQGAGWGELFF
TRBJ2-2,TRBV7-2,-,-,TGTGCCAGCAGCACCAGTCAAACCGGGGAGCTGTTTTTT,CASSTSQTGELFF
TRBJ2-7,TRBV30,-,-,TGTGCCTGGAGTGTCGAACCGGAACAGGGAGTTTTCCCCTACGAGCAGTACTTC,CAWSVEPEQGVFPYEQYF
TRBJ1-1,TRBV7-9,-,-,TGTGCCAGCAGCTTAGCGGGACTCATGAACACTGAAGCTTTCTTT,CASSLAGLMNTEAFF
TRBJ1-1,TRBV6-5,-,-,TGTGCCAGTTCGGACAGCTACACTGAAGCTTTCTTT,CASSDSYTEAFF
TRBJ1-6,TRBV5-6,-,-,TGTGCCAGCAGCGGGGACTATCTACTTCCAAATTCACCCCTCCACTTT,CASSGDYLLPNSPLHF
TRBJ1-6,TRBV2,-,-,TGTGCCAGCAGTACCCAGGAGAATTCACCCCTCCACTTT,CASSTQENSPLHF
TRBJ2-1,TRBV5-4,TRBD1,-,TGTGCCAGCAAAACTGACAGGGCCTCTTTCAATGAGCAGTTCTTC,CASKTDRASFNEQFF
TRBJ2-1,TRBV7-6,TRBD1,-,TGTGCCAGCAGCTTAGGACTGGCAGGGGGCGGCAATGAGCAGTTCTTC,CASSLGLAGGGNEQFF
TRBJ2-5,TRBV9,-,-,TGTGCCAGCAGCCGAGGGGGACCGCAAGAGACCCAGTACTTC,CASSRGGPQETQYF
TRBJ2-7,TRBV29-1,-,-,TGCAGCGTTATCCCGGGGCCCCTAGGCGAGCAGTACTTC,CSVIPGPLGEQYF
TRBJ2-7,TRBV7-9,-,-,TGTGCCAGCAGCTTAGGCCGACTGAGTAGCGACCGCTCCTACGAGCAGTACTTC,CASSLGRLSSDRSYEQYF
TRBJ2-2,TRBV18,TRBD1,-,TGTGCCAGCTCACCGGACAGGGGGCGCGCCACCGGGGAGCTGTTTTTT,CASSPDRGRATGELFF
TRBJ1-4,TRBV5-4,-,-,TGTGCCAGCAGCTTGGCTGGGGGGCAAAATGAAAAACTGTTTTTT,CASSLAGGQNEKLFF
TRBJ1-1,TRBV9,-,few,TGTGCCAGCAGCGGAACCACAAGGGTCCCTTTCTTT,CASSGTTRVPFF
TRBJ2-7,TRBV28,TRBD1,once,TGTGCCAGCAGTTTACTTGGACAGGGAACCTACGAGCAGTACTTC,CASSLLGQGTYEQYF
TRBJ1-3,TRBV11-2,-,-,TGTGCCAGTCTGGCTCCCTCTGGAAACACCATATATTTT,CASLAPSGNTIYF
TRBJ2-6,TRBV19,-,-,TGTGCCAGTAGTCAGCGCTCTGGGGCCAACGTCCTGACTTTC,CASSQRSGANVLTF
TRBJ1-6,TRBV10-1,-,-,TGCGCCAGCAGTGAAGGCGGGTATAATTCACCCCTCCACTTT,CASSEGGYNSPLHF
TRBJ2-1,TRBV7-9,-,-,TGTGCCAGCAGCTTAGCGCGGGGAGAATACAATGAGCAGTTCTTC,CASSLARGEYNEQFF
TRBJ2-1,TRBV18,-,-,TGTGCCAGCTCACCAAAGTGGTCGGGGGACAATGAGCAGTTCTTC,CASSPKWSGDNEQFF
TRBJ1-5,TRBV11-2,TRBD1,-,TGTGCCAGCAGCAAGGACAGGCATCAGCCCCAGCATTTT,CASSKDRHQPQHF
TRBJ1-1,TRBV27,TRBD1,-,TGTGCCAGCAGCCATGAGGGACAGAACTTCATGAACACTGAAGCTTTCTTT,CASSHEGQNFMNTEAFF
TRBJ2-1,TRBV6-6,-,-,TGTGCCAGCAGTTTCCTGGAAGGGGTGGGCTACAATGAGCAGTTCTTC,CASSFLEGVGYNEQFF
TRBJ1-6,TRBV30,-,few,TGTGCCTGGAGAGGAGGACAGTATAATTCACCCCTCCACTTT,CAWRGGQYNSPLHF
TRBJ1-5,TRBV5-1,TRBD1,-,TGCGCCAGCAGCTGGGACAGGGTAAATCAGCCCCAGCATTTT,CASSWDRVNQPQHF
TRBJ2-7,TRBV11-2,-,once,TGTGCCAGCAGCTTAGGGTTCGAGCAGTACTTC,CASSLGFEQYF
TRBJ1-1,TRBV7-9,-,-,TGTGCCAGCAGCTTAGCGGTGGGGGTCACTGAAGCTTTCTTT,CASSLAVGVTEAFF
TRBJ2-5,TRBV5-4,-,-,TGTGCCAGCACCTTGGAGACGAGGGGAGAGACCCAGTACTTC,CASTLETRGETQYF
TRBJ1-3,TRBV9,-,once,TGTGCCAGCAGCGTAGGAGGGGGGCCTGGAAACACCATATATTTT,CASSVGGGPGNTIYF
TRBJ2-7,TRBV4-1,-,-,TGCGCCAGCAGCCAATCGGACTACGAGCAGTACTTC,CASSQSDYEQYF
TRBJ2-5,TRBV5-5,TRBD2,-,TGTGCCAGCAGCCGATCACCAGCGGGGGGGTCACAAGAGACCCAGTACTTC,CASSRSPAGGSQETQYF
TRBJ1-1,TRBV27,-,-,TGTGCCAGCAGCATTGGGGCGCGAACTGAAGCTTTCTTT,CASSIGARTEAFF
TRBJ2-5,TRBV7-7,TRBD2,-,TGTGCCAGCAGCTTTTCCACGGGAGGCCAGGAGACCCAGTACTTC,CASSFSTGGQETQYF
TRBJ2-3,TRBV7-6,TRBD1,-,TGTGCCAGCAGCTGGACAGGGGCCCGCACAGATACGCAGTATTTT,CASSWTGARTDTQYF
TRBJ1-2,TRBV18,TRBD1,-,TGTGCCAGCTCACCACCGACAGGGAAGGGGTATGGCTACACCTTC,CASSPPTGKGYGYTF
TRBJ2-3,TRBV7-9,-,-,TGTGCCAGCAGCTTATTCACAGATACGCAGTATTTT,CASSLFTDTQYF
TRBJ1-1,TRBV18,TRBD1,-,TGTGCCAGCTCACCGGACAGGGCATATACTGAAGCTTTCTTT,CASSPDRAYTEAFF
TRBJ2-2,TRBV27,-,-,TGTGCCAGCCGTTCCGACACCGGGGAGCTGTTTTTT,CASRSDTGELFF
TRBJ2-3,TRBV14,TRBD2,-,TGTGCCAGCAGCCGCTCGGGACTAGCGGGGAGTACGCAGTATTTT,CASSRSGLAGSTQYF